Shown below are 2 T cell receptor beta chains from a single sample sequenced in a study of shared clonotypes between healthy human individuals (TCRdb year 2020). Libraries were built with the immunoSEQ multiplex PCR assay. The clones in this table, taken by TCRdb from immuneACCESS, are in-frame only. Not every clone is retained; where verified, under half of the shortfall comes from an unresolved V gene, and the cause of the rest is unknown. For this sample there are around 600,000 clones; approximately 97% appear just once. In total, the top ten clones hold roughly 0.055% of the sample. Specimen: naive CD4+ T cells sorted from blood. The cell subset or site label for this specimen denotes: CD45RA+ positively selected. The receptor set was obtained from a woman under 40 in good health.

The rearrangement uses TRBV4-1 and TRBJ1-2, with D uncertain. V was cut by 1 base and J by 3 bases, with 9 bases left in between. The CDR3 loop spans 14 amino acids. In germline, CDR1 is MGHRA, CDR2 YSYEKL. CDR3 bases: TGCGCCAGCAGCCAAGGCGGCGGCGACTATGGCTACACCTTC. As protein: CASSQGGGDYGYTF.

The chain uses TRBV5-1 and TRBJ2-6, with 10 bases identical to TRBD1. Germline loops: CDR1 SGHRS, CDR2 YFSETQ. With 6 bases clipped from V and 0 bases from J, the junction kept 3 bases outside the gene matches. The CDR3 consists of 16 residues. CDR3 nucleotides: TGCGCCAGCACCAGGACAGGGGGCTCTGGGGCCAACGTCCTGACTTTC. The encoded protein is CASTRTGGSGANVLTF.